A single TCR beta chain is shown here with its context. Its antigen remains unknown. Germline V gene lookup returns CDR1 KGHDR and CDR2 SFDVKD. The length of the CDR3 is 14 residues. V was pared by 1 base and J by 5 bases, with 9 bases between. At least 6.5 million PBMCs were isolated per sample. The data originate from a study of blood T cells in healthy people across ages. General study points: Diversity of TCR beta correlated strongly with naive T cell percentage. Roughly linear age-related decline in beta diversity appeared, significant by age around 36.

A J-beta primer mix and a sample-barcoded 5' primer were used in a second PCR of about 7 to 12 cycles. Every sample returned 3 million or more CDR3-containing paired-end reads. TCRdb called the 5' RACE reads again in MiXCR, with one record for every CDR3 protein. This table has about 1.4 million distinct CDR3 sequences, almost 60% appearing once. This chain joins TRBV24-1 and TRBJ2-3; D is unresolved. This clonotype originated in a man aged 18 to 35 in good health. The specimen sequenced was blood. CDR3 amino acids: CATSDFRFVDTQYF. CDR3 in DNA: TGTGCCACCAGTGATTTTAGATTTGTAGATACGCAGTATTTT.